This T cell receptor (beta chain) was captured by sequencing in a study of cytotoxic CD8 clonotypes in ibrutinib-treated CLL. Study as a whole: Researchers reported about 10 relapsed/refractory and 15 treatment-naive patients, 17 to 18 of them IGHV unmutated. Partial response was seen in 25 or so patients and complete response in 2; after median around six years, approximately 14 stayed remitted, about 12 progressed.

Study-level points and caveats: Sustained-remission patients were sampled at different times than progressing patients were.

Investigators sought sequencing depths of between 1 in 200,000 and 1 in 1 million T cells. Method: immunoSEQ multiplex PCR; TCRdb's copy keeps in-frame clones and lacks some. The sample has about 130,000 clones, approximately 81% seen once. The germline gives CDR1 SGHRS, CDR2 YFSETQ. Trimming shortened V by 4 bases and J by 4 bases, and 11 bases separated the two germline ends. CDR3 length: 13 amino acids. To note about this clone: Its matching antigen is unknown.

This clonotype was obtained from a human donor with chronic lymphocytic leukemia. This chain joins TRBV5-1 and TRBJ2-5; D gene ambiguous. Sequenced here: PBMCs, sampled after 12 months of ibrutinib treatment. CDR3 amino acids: CASSGAGRETQYF. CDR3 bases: TGCGCCAGCAGCGGCGCAGGTCGAGAGACCCAGTACTTC. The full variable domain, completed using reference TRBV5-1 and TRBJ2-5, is KAGVTQTPRYLIKTRGQQVTLSCSPISGHRSVSWYQQTPGQGLQFLFEYFSETQRNKGNFPGRFSGRQFSNSRSEMNVSTLELGDSALYLCASSGAGRETQYFGPGTRLLVL.